These 25 T cell receptor beta chains were sequenced from one sample in a study of blood T cell repertoires in COVID-19 (dated by TCRdb to 2018 to 2020). Libraries came from the immunoSEQ multiplex PCR assay. This is the immuneACCESS table as TCRdb keeps it, with only in-frame sequences that have V and J called. A part of the clones is gone; compared with another copy, unresolved V genes explain less than half, and the rest is unexplained. The table for this sample lists tens of thousands of clones; 90% to 95% of them were counted only once. Roughly 9% of the sample comes from the top ten. The specimen sequenced was peripheral blood. These receptors came from a human donor in a cohort sampled during active COVID-19.

This clone was recorded only once. The chain recombines TRBV5-1 with TRBJ1-1; no clear D gene. The CDR3 consists of 14 residues. Germline V lookup: CDR1 SGHRS, CDR2 YFSETQ. V was pared by 2 bases and J by 0 bases, with 8 bases between. In DNA, the CDR3 is TGCGCCAGCAGCTTTTTCGACATGAACACTGAAGCTTTCTTT. It yields the protein CASSFFDMNTEAFF.

The genes are TRBV5-5 and TRBJ2-5; 10 bases are a match to TRBD2. V dropped 0 bases and J dropped 1; count of bases not matched to a gene: 9. CDR1 is SGHKS and CDR2 is YYEKEE in the germline V gene (reference sequence). This CDR3 spans 18 amino acids. The DNA for the CDR3 is TGTGCCAGCAGCTTGGGGTTAGCGGGGGGCCGCAGCCAAGAGACCCAGTACTTC. It translates to CASSLGLAGGRSQETQYF. The full variable domain, rest sourced from reference TRBV5-5 and TRBJ2-5, is DAGVTQSPTHLIKTRGQQVTLRCSPISGHKSVSWYQQVLGQGPQFIFQYYEKEERGRGNFPDRFSARQFPNYSSELNVNALLLGDSALYLCASSLGLAGGRSQETQYFGPGTRLLVL.

This chain connects TRBV5-6 to TRBJ2-2; TRBD2 matches 10 bases. The CDR3 length is 17 residues. The J segment lost 4 bases and the V segment lost 1 base, leaving 7 bases of the junction unmatched. Per germline, CDR1 SGHDT and CDR2 YYEEEE. The CDR3 reads CASSLPRLAGVTGELFF. CDR3 DNA: TGTGCCAGCAGCTTGCCCCGTCTAGCGGGGGTCACCGGGGAGCTGTTTTTT.

The chain recombines TRBV9 with TRBJ2-1; TRBD1 is a possible D gene (6 bases). This CDR3 comprises 14 residues. In germline, CDR1 is SGDLS, CDR2 YYNGEE. Trimming cost V 3 bases and J 8 bases, with 15 bases left between them. In DNA, the CDR3 is TGTGCCAGCAGCGCTCGGGACAATGGCCATGAGCAGTTCTTC. Protein product: CASSARDNGHEQFF.

The chain employs TRBV19 and TRBJ2-3; D is possibly TRBD1 (6 bases). Trimming shortened V by 0 bases and J by 8 bases, and 18 bases separated the two germline ends. The CDR3 is 16 amino acids. The germline CDR1 and CDR2 sequences are LNHDA and SQIVND (reference sequence). CDR3 coding DNA: TGTGCCAGTAGTATAGATCTGGGGACAATCGTACTTACGCAGTATTTT. As protein: CASSIDLGTIVLTQYF.

The chain joins TRBV14 to TRBJ2-5; D possibly corresponds to TRBD2 (6 bases). Germline CDR1 SGHDN, CDR2 FVKESK. The V gene lost 1 base and the J gene lost 5 bases, with 17 bases spanning the gap. This CDR3 has 16 residues. Here the CDR3 reads CASSQGGGTRGETQYF. CDR3 DNA sequence: TGTGCCAGCAGCCAAGGTGGCGGGACGCGCGGCGAGACCCAGTACTTC.

V usage is TRBV19 and J usage is TRBJ2-1; tentative D call: TRBD2 (6 bases). CDR1 LNHDA and CDR2 SQIVND come from the germline V gene (reference sequence). This CDR3 has 16 residues. V shed 5 bases and J shed 7 bases, with 21 bases lying between them. CDR3 amino acids: CASSSQAGLGWNEQFF. The CDR3 DNA reads TGTGCCAGTAGTTCCCAAGCGGGCCTCGGGTGGAATGAGCAGTTCTTC.

V usage is TRBV5-4 and J usage is TRBJ2-5, with TRBD2 matching 10 bases. Germline V CDR1 and CDR2: SGHNT, YYREEE (reference sequence). CDR3 length: 17 amino acids. V lost 1 base to trimming and J lost 3 bases; unmatched junction nucleotides: 9. CDR3 loop: CASSLPVQRGGEETQYF. Here the CDR3 DNA reads TGTGCCAGCAGCTTGCCGGTCCAGCGGGGGGGCGAAGAGACCCAGTACTTC.

J is TRBJ1-2 and V is TRBV10-3; D gene uncertain. The CDR3 consists of 15 residues. The germline CDR1 and CDR2 sequences are ENHRY and SYGVKD. Trimming took 4 bases from V and 8 from J, leaving 20 bases between them. In DNA form, the CDR3 reads TGTGCCATCAGTGGACGGGTGGAGGGTATTTGGGGCTACACCTTC. Translated, it gives CAISGRVEGIWGYTF.

The CDR3 DNA reads TGTGCCAGTAGTATAGAGGGAGGACTAGCGGCTTTCAATGAGCAGTTCTTC. It translates to CASSIEGGLAAFNEQFF. V usage is TRBV19 and J usage is TRBJ2-1; 10 bases fit TRBD2. The CDR3 has 17 amino acids. Germline CDR1 is LNHDA and CDR2 is SQIVND (reference sequence). V was pared by 0 bases and J by 6 bases, with 8 bases of the junction left unmatched. Full variable domain (outside the CDR3, taken from reference TRBV19 and TRBJ2-1): DGGITQSPKYLFRKEGQNVTLSCEQNLNHDAMYWYRQDPGQGLRLIYYSQIVNDFQKGDIAEGYSVSREKKESFPLTVTSAQKNPTAFYLCASSIEGGLAAFNEQFFGPGTRLTVL.

This chain connects TRBV6-2 or TRBV6-3 to TRBJ2-5; TRBD2 might be the D (6 bases). V shed 5 bases and J shed 4 bases, with 14 bases lying between them. CDR3 length: 14 amino acids. Per germline, CDR1 MNHEY and CDR2 SVGEGT. The CDR3 region is CASSPAGRRETQYF. CDR3 bases: TGTGCCAGCAGTCCCGCGGGGCGGAGAGAGACCCAGTACTTC.

This rearrangement joins TRBV3-1 (or the pseudogene TRBV3-2) to TRBJ2-1; D is perhaps TRBD1 (6 bases). The CDR3 has 15 residues. Trimming stripped 2 bases from V and 3 bases from J, with 11 bases between. CDR1 LGHDT and CDR2 YNNKEL come from the germline V gene (reference sequence). In DNA, the CDR3 is TGTGCCAGCAGCCAATTCGACAGGTTCTACAATGAGCAGTTCTTC. It codes for CASSQFDRFYNEQFF.

The gene calls are TRBV11-2 and TRBJ2-7, with D perhaps TRBD1 (6 bases). Germline V gene data show CDR1 as SGHAT and CDR2 as FQNNGV. V was shortened by 0 bases and J by 9 bases, with 18 bases between the two germline ends. The CDR3 has 15 residues. The CDR3 sequence is CASSLDRGFSVGQYF. The CDR3 nucleotides read TGTGCCAGCAGCTTAGACAGGGGCTTTTCGGTAGGGCAGTACTTC. The full variable domain, with the rest looked up from reference TRBV11-2 and TRBJ2-7, is EAGVAQSPRYKIIEKRQSVAFWCNPISGHATLYWYQQILGQGPKLLIQFQNNGVVDDSQLPKDRFSAERLKGVDSTLKIQPAKLEDSAVYLCASSLDRGFSVGQYFGPGTRLTVT.

DNA for the CDR3: TGTGCCAGCAGTTTAGTCCAGAACTATGGCTACACCTTC. Its protein product is CASSLVQNYGYTF. The chain is built from TRBV12-3 or TRBV12-4 and TRBJ1-2; D remains ambiguous. The CDR3 extends over 13 amino acids. V lost 1 base to trimming and J lost 2 bases, with 5 bases between them.

This chain uses TRBV19 with TRBJ2-1, with a possible D match to TRBD2 (6 bases). Germline CDR1 and CDR2: LNHDA and SQIVND (reference sequence). The V end lost 5 bases, the J end lost 5 bases, and 10 bases lay between the germline ends. This CDR3 has 13 residues. CDR3 DNA: TGTGCCAGTAGTCTGGTAGCGGACAATGAGCAGTTCTTC. Translating gives CASSLVADNEQFF.

V and J are TRBV7-3 and TRBJ2-7; 13 nucleotides line up with TRBD2. The J segment lost 5 bases and the V segment lost 5 bases, leaving 9 bases of the junction unmatched. The CDR3 consists of 16 residues. Germline V CDR1 and CDR2: SGHTA, FQGTGA. The CDR3 protein is CASSLAGTSGANEQYF. CDR3 bases: TGTGCCAGCAGCCTAGCAGGGACTAGCGGGGCCAACGAGCAGTACTTC.

The chain joins TRBV28 to TRBJ2-2; the match to TRBD2 covers 10 bases. The CDR3 consists of 19 residues. Trimming cost V 4 bases and J 0 bases; bases outside gene matches: 11. Germline assignment: CDR1 MDHEN and CDR2 SYDVKM. Written as DNA, the CDR3 is TGTGCCAGCAGTTCGGGGTTACTAGCGGGATCGTCGAACACCGGGGAGCTGTTTTTT. As protein: CASSSGLLAGSSNTGELFF.

This chain links TRBV7-9 with TRBJ2-1, with D possibly matching TRBD2 (7 bases). Trimming pared 4 bases from V and 7 bases from J, leaving 14 bases between. CDR3 length: 14 residues. CDR1 and CDR2 from the germline V gene are SEHNR and FQNEAQ (reference sequence). CDR3 in amino acids: CASSWGGGRNEQFF. The DNA for the CDR3 is TGTGCCAGCAGCTGGGGAGGGGGGCGGAATGAGCAGTTCTTC.

The chain combines TRBV19 with TRBJ1-1; D unresolved. The CDR3 has 14 amino acids. V lost 1 base and J 4 bases, leaving 10 bases between the germline ends. The germline gives CDR1 LNHDA, CDR2 SQIVND (reference sequence). CDR3 sequence: CASSIGEGSTEAFF. Written as DNA, the CDR3 is TGTGCCAGTAGTATAGGGGAGGGTAGCACTGAAGCTTTCTTT.

The genes are TRBV3-1 (or the pseudogene TRBV3-2) and TRBJ2-1, with 11 bases identical to TRBD1. Germline lookup yields CDR1 LGHDT and CDR2 YNNKEL (reference sequence). The CDR3 covers 16 residues. V shed 4 bases, J shed 8 bases, and the junction held 10 bases outside the gene matches. The CDR3 is CASSRGTGGFGDEQFF. CDR3 DNA: TGTGCCAGCAGCCGCGGGACAGGGGGTTTCGGGGATGAGCAGTTCTTC.

This sequence joins TRBV18 and TRBJ1-3; D is perhaps TRBD1 (6 bases). This CDR3 comprises 15 residues. Trimming took 4 bases from V and 2 from J, leaving 12 bases between them. The V gene's germline CDR1 is KGHSH and CDR2 LQKENI. As DNA, the CDR3 is TGTGCCAGCTCACACAGGGAGAATGCTGGAAACACCATATATTTT. The encoded protein is CASSHRENAGNTIYF.

The chain recombines TRBV19 with TRBJ2-7, with D maybe TRBD1 (5 bases). This CDR3 spans 15 amino acids. The germline CDR1 and CDR2 sequences are LNHDA and SQIVND (reference sequence). Deletions cut 9 bases from V and 1 base from J, with 19 bases between. CDR3 residues: CASSAAPTASYEQYF. The CDR3 DNA reads as TGTGCCAGCAGTGCCGCTCCGACAGCGTCCTACGAGCAGTACTTC.

This chain uses TRBV3-1 (or the pseudogene TRBV3-2) with TRBJ2-7, with 14 bases matching TRBD2. Trimming cost V 4 bases and J 6 bases; bases outside gene matches: 8. Looked up from germline, CDR1 is LGHDT and CDR2 is YNNKEL (reference sequence). This CDR3 has 16 amino acids. The DNA for the CDR3 is TGTGCCAGCAGCCTTGCTTGGACTAGCGGGAGGACCGAGCAGTACTTC. This encodes CASSLAWTSGRTEQYF.

This chain links TRBV30 with TRBJ1-2, with 11 bases identical to TRBD1. The CDR3 extends over 16 amino acids. Germline assignment: CDR1 GTSNPN and CDR2 SVGIG (reference sequence). Trimming at V came to 3 bases and at J to 5 bases, leaving 11 bases not matched to a gene. The CDR3 here is CAWSADWTGGGYGYTF. The CDR3 nucleotides read TGTGCCTGGAGCGCTGATTGGACAGGGGGCGGTTATGGCTACACCTTC.

A single count supports this clone. The chain couples TRBV5-4 to TRBJ2-7; TRBD1 matches at 8 bases. The CDR3 has 15 residues. Trimming cost V 4 bases and J 5 bases; bases outside gene matches: 11. Germline CDR1 SGHNT, CDR2 YYREEE (reference sequence). This CDR3 is CASSPGGSLFHEQYF. CDR3 DNA: TGTGCCAGCAGCCCAGGGGGCAGTTTATTCCACGAGCAGTACTTC.